A selection of T cell receptor beta chains follows, all from one sample in a study of blood T cell repertoires in COVID-19. Method: immunoSEQ multiplex PCR; TCRdb's copy keeps in-frame clones and lacks some. This sample carries more than 90,000 clones, roughly 84% of them seen once, and the ten largest clones take roughly 1.4%. The sequenced sample was peripheral blood. These receptor sequences come from a man aged 35-49 years with acute or convalescent COVID-19. CDR3s include the opening cysteine and the closing phenylalanine or tryptophan. D genes are given only for firm matches. Some rows have no size entry. The others give once, few or many, or a class for an expanded clone.

D	V	J	size	CDR3	DNA
TRBD1	TRBV7-6	TRBJ1-3	.	CASSLAQPGQGNTIYF	TGTGCCAGCAGCTTAGCCCAACCGGGACAGGGAAACACCATATATTTT
.	TRBV19	TRBJ2-1	.	CASSMGLGGHNEQFF	TGTGCCAGTAGTATGGGTCTAGGTGGCCACAATGAGCAGTTCTTC
TRBD2	TRBV6-2/TRBV6-3	TRBJ2-7	few	CASSTFLAGGPREQYF	TGTGCCAGCAGTACCTTTCTAGCGGGAGGGCCGAGGGAGCAGTACTTC
.	TRBV19	TRBJ2-2	few	CASSRPRGNTGELFF	TGTGCCAGTAGTAGGCCCAGGGGCAACACCGGGGAGCTGTTTTTT
.	TRBV27	TRBJ1-6	.	CASSQQGFYNSPLHF	TGTGCCAGCAGCCAACAGGGTTTCTATAATTCACCCCTCCACTTT
TRBD1	TRBV6-1	TRBJ1-5	.	CASSDRGSVQPQHF	TGTGCCAGCAGTGACAGGGGGTCGGTTCAGCCCCAGCATTTT
.	TRBV7-2	TRBJ2-6	.	CASSLFYLLGGANVLTF	TGTGCCAGCAGCTTATTTTACCTCCTCGGGGGGGCCAACGTCCTGACTTTC
.	TRBV6-5	TRBJ1-4	once	CASSRGPQNQEKLFF	TGTGCCAGCAGTCGCGGGCCACAAAACCAAGAAAAACTGTTTTTT
TRBD1	TRBV28	TRBJ1-3	.	CASSPGTALEDTIYF	TGTGCCAGCAGTCCCGGGACAGCCCTGGAGGACACCATATATTTT
.	TRBV5-6	TRBJ1-1	once	CASSFLRTEAFF	TGTGCCAGCAGCTTTTTGCGCACTGAAGCTTTCTTT
TRBD2	TRBV18	TRBJ2-3	.	CASSPTSGGDTQYF	TGTGCCAGCTCACCAACGAGCGGGGGGGATACGCAGTATTTT
TRBD1	TRBV19	TRBJ1-5	.	CASRRSGGYSNQPQHF	TGTGCCAGTAGGCGATCAGGGGGGTATAGCAATCAGCCCCAGCATTTT
.	TRBV7-9	TRBJ2-1	once	CASSLVGSDEQFF	TGTGCCAGCAGCTTAGTTGGCAGCGATGAGCAGTTCTTC
.	TRBV19	TRBJ1-1	many	CASGGVVGNTEAFF	TGTGCCAGCGGGGGGGTGGTGGGGAACACTGAAGCTTTCTTT
.	TRBV18	TRBJ1-4	.	CASSPPMGQGEKLFF	TGTGCCAGCTCACCACCGATGGGGCAGGGTGAAAAACTGTTTTTT
.	TRBV11-2	TRBJ2-5	.	CASSLLAGGFQETQYF	TGTGCCAGCAGCTTACTTGCGGGCGGGTTTCAAGAGACCCAGTACTTC
.	TRBV2	TRBJ1-4	.	CASSEIDRRANEKLFF	TGTGCCAGCAGTGAAATCGACAGGCGAGCTAATGAAAAACTGTTTTTT
TRBD2	TRBV3-1/TRBV3-2	TRBJ2-2	.	CASSQGVAGYNTGELFF	TGTGCCAGCAGCCAAGGTGTAGCGGGCTACAACACCGGGGAGCTGTTTTTT
.	TRBV6-5	TRBJ2-1	.	CASSWGVSNRDKFF	TGTGCCAGCAGTTGGGGGGTATCCAATCGGGATAAGTTCTTC
.	TRBV3-1/TRBV3-2	TRBJ2-7	.	CASSPGLINHEQYF	TGTGCCAGCAGCCCGGGACTCATCAACCACGAGCAGTACTTC
.	TRBV12-3/TRBV12-4	TRBJ1-5	.	CASSDSGQPQHF	TGTGCCAGCAGCGACAGTGGTCAGCCCCAGCATTTT
.	TRBV18	TRBJ2-5	once	CASSFAYQETQYF	TGTGCCAGCTCATTCGCGTACCAAGAGACCCAGTACTTC
TRBD1	TRBV7-2	TRBJ2-1	.	CASSLNWGQGLNEQFF	TGTGCCAGCAGTTTAAACTGGGGACAGGGTTTGAATGAGCAGTTCTTC
.	TRBV18	TRBJ1-4	.	CASSRNRKNEKLFF	TGTGCCAGCTCCCGAAACAGAAAGAATGAAAAACTGTTTTTT
.	TRBV14	TRBJ2-5	.	CASSHSLGRRETQYF	TGTGCCAGCAGCCACTCCTTAGGACGGAGGGAGACCCAGTACTTC
TRBD1	TRBV6-5	TRBJ1-5	.	CASSRTGGLGQPQHF	TGTGCCAGCAGTCGCACAGGGGGATTAGGTCAGCCCCAGCATTTT